These 27 T cell receptor beta chains originate from one sample sequenced in a study of cytomegalovirus exposure and HLA in healthy donors. Method: immunoSEQ multiplex PCR; TCRdb's copy keeps in-frame clones and lacks some. This sample has about 160,000 clones, with 75% to 95% found just once. Material: PBMCs. These receptors came from a woman aged 18-29 years in good health and CMV-seropositive.

The rearrangement links TRBV6-5 to TRBJ2-3; 7 bases are shared with TRBD2. From germline, CDR1 is MNHEY and CDR2 SVGAGI. V lost 10 bases to trimming and J lost 5 bases; unmatched junction nucleotides: 12. This CDR3 contains 14 residues. The CDR3 nucleotides read TGTGCCATCCGAGCGGGGCCTAGGGGAGATACGCAGTATTTT. The encoded protein is CAIRAGPRGDTQYF.

This rearrangement joins TRBV4-3 to TRBJ2-7; D may be TRBD2 (6 bases). V was clipped by 0 bases and J by 6 bases, with 18 bases between them. CDR3 length: 16 amino acids. Germline CDR1 and CDR2: LGHNA and YSLEER. In DNA, the CDR3 is TGCGCCAGCAGCCAAGAAAGATCCCTCATCGGGGGCGAGCAGTACTTC. Its protein is CASSQERSLIGGEQYF.

V usage is TRBV15 and J usage is TRBJ2-5; D may be TRBD1 (6 bases). Germline CDR1 and CDR2: LNHNV and YYDKDF (reference sequence). V lost 0 bases and J lost 5, with 13 bases in between. The CDR3 has 15 residues. The CDR3 DNA follows: TGTGCCACCAGCAGAGAACGGGGTAGGGGGGAGACCCAGTACTTC. This sequence encodes CATSRERGRGETQYF.

As to this clone: Sequence at one end of the junction differs from germline and may be a read error. This sequence joins TRBV5-1 and TRBJ2-7; 7 bases match TRBD1. This CDR3 has 16 residues. The germline V gene has CDR1 SGHRS and CDR2 YFSETQ. The CDR3 bases are TGCGCCAGCAGTTCGGGACAGATCTACGAGCAGGACAGTAGGAACTTC. Translated, it gives CASSSGQIYEQDSRNF.

This chain links TRBV9 with TRBJ2-1, with a possible D match to TRBD2 (6 bases). The V gene's germline CDR1 is SGDLS and CDR2 YYNGEE. The CDR3 runs to 13 residues. V gave up 4 bases and J gave up 5 bases, with 10 bases separating them. Written as DNA, the CDR3 is TGTGCCAGCAGCCCCCGACTAGACAATGAGCAGTTCTTC. Its protein is CASSPRLDNEQFF.

This chain links TRBV29-1 with TRBJ2-7; TRBD2 might be the D (6 bases). V lost 7 bases and J 4 bases, leaving 14 bases between the germline ends. The length of the CDR3 is 12 residues. CDR1 and CDR2 (germline): SQVTM, ANQGSEA. The CDR3 loop reads CSADVGGYEQYF. DNA for the CDR3: TGCAGCGCCGACGTGGGGGGTTACGAGCAGTACTTC.

This rearrangement joins TRBV28 to TRBJ2-7; D is unclear. In germline, CDR1 is MDHEN, CDR2 SYDVKM. The CDR3 consists of 16 residues. V lost 3 bases and J 1 base, leaving 16 bases between the germline ends. The CDR3: CASSFSSSHQSYEQYF. For the CDR3, the DNA is TGTGCCAGCAGTTTTTCTAGTTCGCACCAGTCCTACGAGCAGTACTTC.

The V and J genes are TRBV19 and TRBJ1-1; D is perhaps TRBD1 (5 bases). Germline loops: CDR1 LNHDA, CDR2 SQIVND (reference sequence). The CDR3 sequence is 13 residues long. V was pared by 6 bases and J by 1 base, with 9 bases between. This chain's CDR3 is CASRSDRNTEAFF. CDR3 sequence (DNA): TGTGCCAGTAGAAGTGACAGGAACACTGAAGCTTTCTTT.

The CDR3 region is CASRGPGGFEKLFF. The CDR3 DNA sequence: TGTGCCAGCAGGGGACCAGGGGGCTTTGAAAAACTGTTTTTT. The chain couples TRBV27 to TRBJ1-4; 8 bases map to TRBD1. The CDR3 contains 14 residues. The trim removed 6 bases at V and 7 bases at J, leaving 7 bases unmatched. Looked up from germline, CDR1 is MNHEY and CDR2 is SMNVEV (reference sequence).

V and J are TRBV2 and TRBJ2-5, with 12 bases aligning to TRBD2. The DNA end favors TRBJ2-7, so the J call may be wrong. Germline V gene sequence: CDR1 SNHLY, CDR2 FYNNEI. The CDR3 extends over 14 amino acids. The CDR3 DNA reads as TGTGCCAGCAGTCTAGCGGGGGGGCTCTACGAGCAGTACTTC. Translated: CASSLAGGLYEQYF.

This rearrangement joins TRBV6-1 to TRBJ1-1; no firm D call. CDR3 length equals 13 residues. Germline-derived CDR1 and CDR2 are MNHNS and SASEGT. V lost 2 bases and J 5 bases, leaving 9 bases between the germline ends. Written as DNA, the CDR3 is TGTGCCAGCAGTGAAAAAGGGAGTACTGAAGCTTTCTTT. It yields the protein CASSEKGSTEAFF.

This clone occurred once. The chain employs TRBV18 and TRBJ2-2, with a tentative D call TRBD1 (7 bases). Germline values: CDR1 KGHSH, CDR2 LQKENI. The CDR3 is 15 amino acids. The ends were cut back, 3 bases at V and 4 bases at J, with 12 bases in the middle. CDR3 protein: CASSPGTAGTGELFF. CDR3 in DNA: TGTGCCAGCTCACCCGGGACAGCGGGCACCGGGGAGCTGTTTTTT.

The V gene is TRBV5-1, the J gene TRBJ2-7, with 14 positions matching TRBD2. The CDR3 has 15 amino acids. The V and J ends lost 4 bases and 5 bases, in that order; junction bases with no gene match: 5. The germline V gene encodes CDR1 SGHRS and CDR2 YFSETQ. CDR3 loop: CASSGGLAGADEQYF. CDR3 in DNA: TGCGCCAGCAGCGGGGGACTAGCGGGGGCCGACGAGCAGTACTTC.

The gene calls are TRBV10-3 and TRBJ1-2, with a tentative D call TRBD1 (5 bases). Per the germline V gene, CDR1 is ENHRY and CDR2 is SYGVKD. This CDR3 contains 14 residues. Trimming took 10 bases from V and 6 from J, leaving 21 bases between them. CDR3 sequence reads: CATHGGEIADGYTF. In nucleotides, the CDR3 is TGTGCCACCCACGGAGGGGAGATCGCGGATGGCTACACCTTC.

V gene TRBV9 combines with J gene TRBJ2-3; 13 nucleotides align to TRBD2. The CDR3 runs 20 residues. Unmatched junction bases numbered 15, after V lost 3 bases and J lost 2 bases. Germline-derived CDR1 and CDR2 are SGDLS and YYNGEE. CDR3 DNA sequence: TGTGCCAGCAGCGCGGGGAAGAAACTAGCGGGGGGGCCTGTCACAGATACGCAGTATTTT. This sequence encodes CASSAGKKLAGGPVTDTQYF.

This clone appeared once. The chain employs TRBV7-2 and TRBJ2-3; 8 nucleotides match TRBD2. The CDR3 covers 15 residues. With V trimmed by 5 bases and J by 4 bases, 8 bases remained unmatched. Per germline, CDR1 SGHTA and CDR2 FQGNSA. In DNA, the CDR3 is TGTGCCAGCAGCCAAGGATTAGCGGGGTCAGATACGCAGTATTTT. Amino acid sequence: CASSQGLAGSDTQYF. Filled out from reference TRBV7-2 and TRBJ2-3, the complete variable domain reads GAGVSQSPSNKVTEKGKDVELRCDPISGHTALYWYRQSLGQGLEFLIYFQGNSAPDKSGLPSDRFSAERTGGSVSTLTIQRTQQEDSAVYLCASSQGLAGSDTQYFGPGTRLTVL.

This chain joins TRBV4-3 and TRBJ2-7; TRBD2 matches 11 bases. Germline V gene data show CDR1 as LGHNA and CDR2 as YSLEER. Trimming took 4 bases from V and 6 from J; bases not matched to a gene: 20. There are 19 residues in the CDR3. DNA of the CDR3: TGCGCCAGCAGCCCCTCGGGGGGCCGACTAGCGGGAAAACTAGGCGAGCAGTACTTC. It specifies CASSPSGGRLAGKLGEQYF.

The rearrangement links TRBV7-6 to TRBJ2-5; TRBD2 matches at 12 bases. Germline V CDR1 and CDR2: SGHVS, FNYEAQ. V lost 5 bases, J lost 2 bases, and 6 bases stayed unmatched. The CDR3 totals 16 residues. CDR3 in DNA: TGTGCCAGCAGCCCGACTAGCGGGGGAGCACAAGAGACCCAGTACTTC. Amino acid sequence: CASSPTSGGAQETQYF.

This chain links TRBV21-1 with TRBJ2-3; the D call in the table, TRBD2, was not verified against the DNA. TRBV21-1 is a pseudogene. The CDR3 sequence is 18 residues long. CDR3 bases: TGTGCCAGCAGCAAAGGTGTGGTGGTTGGACTCAGCACAGATACGCAGTATTTT. Its translation: CASSKGVVVGLSTDTQYF.

The rearrangement joins TRBV7-2 to TRBJ2-1, with D unclear. Germline V gives CDR1 SGHTA, CDR2 FQGNSA. The CDR3 consists of 13 residues. V was pared by 1 base and J by 4 bases, with 5 bases between. The CDR3 protein is CASSLEQYNEQFF. The DNA for the CDR3 is TGTGCCAGCAGCTTAGAACAGTACAATGAGCAGTTCTTC.

This clone showed up just a few times. At the DNA level, this CDR3 is encoded by other sequences in the same sample as well. This chain links TRBV27 with TRBJ2-2; a possible D gene is TRBD2 (6 bases). In germline, CDR1 is MNHEY, CDR2 SMNVEV (reference sequence). Trimming removed 3 bases from V and 1 base from J, with 12 bases in between. The CDR3 covers 16 residues. The DNA for the CDR3 is TGTGCCAGCAGTTTGAGGGGAGCGGGGAACACCGGGGAGCTGTTTTTT. The encoded protein is CASSLRGAGNTGELFF.

The chain combines TRBV6-5 with TRBJ2-2, with D possibly TRBD1 on 6 matching bases. CDR3 size: 14 residues. The V gene lost 1 base and the J gene lost 7 bases, with 10 bases spanning the gap. Per the germline V gene, CDR1 is MNHEY and CDR2 is SVGAGI. The CDR3 DNA is TGTGCCAGCAGTTACTGGGAAGGGGGCGGGGAGCTGTTTTTT. It codes for CASSYWEGGGELFF.

This clone appeared a few times. This chain connects TRBV23-1 to TRBJ2-2; tentatively, D is TRBD2 (6 bases). TRBV23-1 is noted as an ORF with a role that remains uncertain. The CDR3 has 16 amino acids. Trimming stripped 1 base from V and 4 bases from J, with 13 bases between. The CDR3 nucleotides read TGCGCCAGCAGTCAATTGCAGGGAGGTGGCACCGGGGAGCTGTTTTTT. Residues: CASSQLQGGGTGELFF.

The rearrangement joins TRBV2 to TRBJ2-5; D possibly corresponds to TRBD2 (7 bases). Germline values: CDR1 SNHLY, CDR2 FYNNEI. This CDR3 spans 17 amino acids. Trimming left V 6 bases short and J 2 bases short, with 22 bases between. The CDR3: CASRPGASGGLQETQYF. DNA of the CDR3: TGTGCCAGCAGGCCGGGGGCTAGCGGTGGGTTACAAGAGACCCAGTACTTC. The full variable domain, in which reference TRBV2 and TRBJ2-5 provide the parts outside the CDR3, is EPEVTQTPSHQVTQMGQEVILRCVPISNHLYFYWYRQILGQKVEFLVSFYNNEISEKSEIFDDQFSVERPDGSNFTLKIRSTKLEDSAMYFCASRPGASGGLQETQYFGPGTRLLVL.

The chain carries TRBV2 and TRBJ2-6; maybe TRBD2 (6 bases). Germline V CDR1 and CDR2: SNHLY, FYNNEI. The V end was cut by 4 bases, the J end by 2 bases, with 18 bases between. The CDR3 is made up of 18 amino acids. The CDR3 loop reads CASSGRAVLGTGANVLTF. The CDR3 DNA is TGTGCCAGCAGTGGGAGGGCAGTACTGGGGACTGGGGCCAACGTCCTGACTTTC.

This rearrangement joins TRBV6-1 to TRBJ1-3; 10 bases agree with TRBD1. This CDR3 comprises 18 residues. With V trimmed by 3 bases and J by 2 bases, 10 bases remained unmatched. CDR1 is MNHNS and CDR2 is SASEGT in the germline V gene. CDR3: CASSDPGQGKGAGNTIYF. The CDR3 DNA is TGTGCCAGCAGTGATCCGGGACAGGGGAAAGGGGCTGGAAACACCATATATTTT.

The V gene is TRBV30, the J gene TRBJ1-1, with D unresolved. This CDR3 region has 13 residues. Per germline, CDR1 GTSNPN and CDR2 SVGIG (reference sequence). Trimming cost V 2 bases and J 1 base, with 8 bases left between them. CDR3 nucleotides: TGTGCCTGGAGTCCCAGACAGAACACTGAAGCTTTCTTT. This translates into CAWSPRQNTEAFF.